This TCR beta chain was recorded in a study of CD8 T cells in ankylosing spondylitis. TCRdb ran MiXCR on the 5' RACE reads and lists one entry per CDR3 protein. The repertoire consists of about 300,000 distinct CDR3 sequences, with around 20% occurring once and the leading ten covering approximately 3.7%. The receptor was derived from a female donor with ankylosing spondylitis or in good health (not recorded which). Sequencing was performed on blood, either unsorted or a sorted T cell fraction (not recorded which).

CDR3 residues: CASSRGTSLNEQFF. In DNA form, the CDR3 reads TGTGCCAGCAGCAGAGGGACTAGCCTCAATGAGCAGTTCTTC. This chain connects TRBV12-3 or TRBV12-4 to TRBJ2-1; 9 bases line up with TRBD2. The ends lost 6 bases at V and 6 bases at J; junction bases unmatched: 6. This CDR3 region has 14 residues.